Below, 23 T cell receptor beta chains from the same sample are listed, as sequenced in a study of blood T cell repertoires in COVID-19. Produced via immunoSEQ multiplex PCR; TCRdb's table is partial and in-frame only. The sample contains 150,000 to 200,000 clones, approximately 80% of which appear only once. Sequences were obtained from peripheral blood. These receptors were taken from a human donor in a cohort sampled during active COVID-19.

The chain has TRBV19 and TRBJ1-2; 10 positions match TRBD1. V lost 5 bases to trimming and J lost 2 bases; unmatched junction nucleotides: 5. Germline V gene lookup returns CDR1 LNHDA and CDR2 SQIVND (reference sequence). The CDR3 has 15 amino acids. CDR3 protein: CASSSPGQGNYGYTF. The DNA of the CDR3 is TGTGCCAGTAGTTCACCGGGACAGGGGAACTATGGCTACACCTTC.

This sequence joins TRBV14 and TRBJ2-3; D may be TRBD2 (5 bases). From germline, CDR1 is SGHDN and CDR2 FVKESK. The V and J ends lost 3 bases and 1 base respectively, with 8 bases between them. The CDR3 has 14 amino acids. This CDR3 reads CASSQMRGTDTQYF. CDR3 coding DNA: TGTGCCAGCAGCCAGATGCGGGGCACAGATACGCAGTATTTT.

The chain is built from TRBV20-1 and TRBJ1-4, with D perhaps TRBD1 (5 bases). This CDR3 is 14 amino acids long. Germline V gene sequence: CDR1 DFQATT, CDR2 SNEGSKA (reference sequence). Trimming took off 3 bases at V and 8 bases at J, with 16 bases between the two ends. The CDR3 region is CSASLPPGQEKLFF. The CDR3 bases are TGCAGTGCTAGTCTTCCCCCAGGGCAAGAAAAACTGTTTTTT.

This chain connects TRBV6-6 to TRBJ2-5; 9 nucleotides agree with TRBD1. The ends lost 2 bases at V and 5 bases at J; junction bases unmatched: 3. This CDR3 comprises 14 residues. CDR1 and CDR2 from the germline V gene are MNHNY and SVGAGI (reference sequence). CDR3 in amino acids: CASSYTGGAETQYF. CDR3 DNA: TGTGCCAGCAGTTACACAGGGGGCGCGGAGACCCAGTACTTC.

The sample holds one count of this clone. The genes are TRBV11-2 and TRBJ1-1; D unresolved. Germline assignment: CDR1 SGHAT and CDR2 FQNNGV. This CDR3 has 15 amino acids. Trimming took 1 base from V and 0 from J, leaving 9 bases between them. CDR3: CASSLVVGLNTEAFF. CDR3 in DNA: TGTGCCAGCAGCTTAGTCGTGGGCTTGAACACTGAAGCTTTCTTT.

J is TRBJ1-4 and V is TRBV11-2, with D possibly TRBD1 on 6 matching bases. Germline CDR1 SGHAT, CDR2 FQNNGV. Deletions cut 4 bases from V and 0 bases from J, with 12 bases between. This CDR3 is built from 16 residues. The CDR3 loop is CASSYGQIATNEKLFF. The CDR3 coding sequence is TGTGCCAGCAGCTATGGACAGATTGCAACTAATGAAAAACTGTTTTTT.

The chain joins TRBV24-1 to TRBJ2-1; the D gene is possibly TRBD1 (6 bases). The CDR3 is 18 amino acids. Germline V CDR1 and CDR2: KGHDR, SFDVKD. The germline V and J ends were trimmed by 4 bases and 1 base, with 19 bases remaining between them. The CDR3 DNA reads as TGTGCCACCAGTGACCGATACACGAAAGGACAGTCCTACAATGAGCAGTTCTTC. Its protein is CATSDRYTKGQSYNEQFF.

The chain carries TRBV5-6 and TRBJ2-7; 9 nucleotides agree with TRBD2. This CDR3 comprises 17 residues. V lost 5 bases and J lost 6; bases outside the gene matches: 18. Germline V lookup: CDR1 SGHDT, CDR2 YYEEEE. This CDR3 is CASRQREDPLRWGEQYF. In DNA form, the CDR3 reads TGTGCCAGCAGGCAGCGGGAGGACCCCCTCCGTTGGGGCGAGCAGTACTTC. The complete variable domain, with remaining parts taken from reference TRBV5-6 and TRBJ2-7, reads DAGVTQSPTHLIKTRGQQVTLRCSPKSGHDTVSWYQQALGQGPQFIFQYYEEEERQRGNFPDRFSGHQFPNYSSELNVNALLLGDSALYLCASRQREDPLRWGEQYFGPGTRLTVT.

This clone was seen a few times. This chain uses TRBV10-3 with TRBJ1-2; TRBD1 might be the D (5 bases). Germline CDR1 is ENHRY and CDR2 is SYGVKD. The CDR3 sequence is 13 residues long. Trimming shortened V by 6 bases and J by 5 bases, and 13 bases separated the two germline ends. The CDR3 coding sequence is TGTGCCATCAGGGGGACGGGAGAGTATGGCTACACCTTC. Amino acids: CAIRGTGEYGYTF.

A single count supports this clone. The germline gene is not matched at one end of the junction; a read error may be the cause. The rearrangement uses TRBV10-2 and TRBJ2-7; 9 bases are a match to TRBD1. The CDR3 is 14 amino acids. CDR1 is WSHSY and CDR2 is SAAADI in the germline V gene. The CDR3 reads CASTEGQGIDEQYF. CDR3 in DNA: TGCGCCAGCACTGAGGGACAGGGCATCGACGAGCAGTACTTC.

The rearrangement uses TRBV5-4 and TRBJ1-1; D call uncertain. V gave up 4 bases and J gave up 4 bases, with 11 bases separating them. The CDR3 contains 13 residues. CDR1 is SGHNT and CDR2 is YYREEE in the germline V gene (reference sequence). The CDR3 reads CASSPWSATEAFF. The CDR3 DNA sequence: TGTGCCAGCAGCCCCTGGAGTGCCACTGAAGCTTTCTTT.

This chain joins TRBV19 and TRBJ1-1; TRBD1 might be the D (6 bases). The ends were cut back, 8 bases at V and 5 bases at J, with 15 bases in the middle. CDR1 is LNHDA and CDR2 is SQIVND in the germline V gene (reference sequence). The CDR3 covers 13 residues. CDR3 sequence: CASGTGIITEAFF. The CDR3 DNA is TGTGCCAGTGGAACAGGGATAATTACTGAAGCTTTCTTT. Drawing the rest from reference TRBV19 and TRBJ1-1, the complete variable domain is DGGITQSPKYLFRKEGQNVTLSCEQNLNHDAMYWYRQDPGQGLRLIYYSQIVNDFQKGDIAEGYSVSREKKESFPLTVTSAQKNPTAFYLCASGTGIITEAFFGQGTRLTVV.

This rearrangement joins TRBV27 to TRBJ2-2; 7 bases align to TRBD2. The J segment lost 5 bases and the V segment lost 7 bases, leaving 10 bases of the junction unmatched. The CDR3 totals 15 residues. CDR1 is MNHEY, CDR2 SMNVEV, per germline (reference sequence). The CDR3 reads CASKLLAPQTGELFF. In DNA form, the CDR3 reads TGTGCCAGCAAGCTACTAGCGCCGCAGACCGGGGAGCTGTTTTTT.

The gene calls are TRBV10-3 and TRBJ2-5; 7 bases are a match to TRBD2. The CDR3 extends over 12 amino acids. Per germline, CDR1 ENHRY and CDR2 SYGVKD. The J segment lost 2 bases and the V segment lost 10 bases, leaving 4 bases of the junction unmatched. Here the CDR3 reads CATRGGQETQYF. The CDR3 nucleotides are TGTGCCACCCGGGGAGGGCAAGAGACCCAGTACTTC.

This chain uses TRBV5-1 with TRBJ1-6; TRBD1 matches at 8 bases. Per the germline V gene, CDR1 is SGHRS and CDR2 is YFSETQ. The CDR3 spans 15 residues. V shed 1 base, J shed 13 bases, and the junction held 10 bases outside the gene matches. The CDR3 coding sequence is TGCGCCAGCAGCTTGCAGTCGCAGGGGGCATCTCCCCTCCACTTT. Protein product: CASSLQSQGASPLHF.

The genes are TRBV30 and TRBJ2-7, with D maybe TRBD1 (6 bases). The CDR3 sequence is 12 residues long. V lost 5 bases to trimming and J lost 2 bases, with 10 bases between them. The germline gives CDR1 GTSNPN, CDR2 SVGIG (reference sequence). Here the CDR3 DNA reads TGTGCCTGGGACGGGGACACCTACGAGCAGTACTTC. Protein sequence: CAWDGDTYEQYF.

The CDR3 loop is CASSSGQGSGEQYF. DNA of the CDR3: TGTGCCAGCAGCTCCGGACAGGGAAGTGGCGAGCAGTACTTC. V usage is TRBV5-4 and J usage is TRBJ2-7; 8 bases agree with TRBD1. Germline values: CDR1 SGHNT, CDR2 YYREEE (reference sequence). J lost 6 bases, V lost 3 bases, and 8 bases had no gene match. CDR3 length equals 14 residues.

This sequence joins TRBV6-5 and TRBJ1-5, with 9 positions matching TRBD1. Germline V gene sequence: CDR1 MNHEY, CDR2 SVGAGI. This CDR3 spans 15 amino acids. V trimming: 6 bases; J trimming: 6 bases; junction bases outside the gene matches: 9. The CDR3 loop reads CASSGTGGRGQPQHF. CDR3 DNA: TGTGCCAGCAGCGGCACAGGGGGCCGAGGTCAGCCCCAGCATTTT.

This clone was observed a single time. V and J are TRBV19 and TRBJ2-1; TRBD1 agrees at 8 bases. Looked up from germline, CDR1 is LNHDA and CDR2 is SQIVND (reference sequence). The CDR3 has 15 residues. Trimming removed 8 bases from V and 1 base from J; junction bases left unmatched: 7. As DNA, the CDR3 is TGTGCCAGTCGAGACAGGGGAAGGTCCTACAATGAGCAGTTCTTC. Its protein product is CASRDRGRSYNEQFF. Full variable domain (missing parts from reference TRBV19 and TRBJ2-1): DGGITQSPKYLFRKEGQNVTLSCEQNLNHDAMYWYRQDPGQGLRLIYYSQIVNDFQKGDIAEGYSVSREKKESFPLTVTSAQKNPTAFYLCASRDRGRSYNEQFFGPGTRLTVL.

CDR3 protein: CASRGGGQLYEKLFF. The CDR3 nucleotides read TGTGCCAGCAGGGGTGGCGGCCAACTTTATGAAAAACTGTTTTTT. V is TRBV27 and J is TRBJ1-4, with D hard to call. Germline V gene lookup returns CDR1 MNHEY and CDR2 SMNVEV (reference sequence). The CDR3 spans 15 residues. Trimming removed 6 bases at V and 6 bases at J, with 17 bases between. Looking up the rest from reference TRBV27 and TRBJ1-4 gives the full variable domain: EAQVTQNPRYLITVTGKKLTVTCSQNMNHEYMSWYRQDPGLGLRQIYYSMNVEVTDKGDVPEGYKVSRKEKRNFPLILESPSPNQTSLYFCASRGGGQLYEKLFFGSGTQLSVL.

J is TRBJ2-5 and V is TRBV7-9; D remains ambiguous. CDR3 length: 11 amino acids. Trimming shortened V by 2 bases and J by 5 bases, and 3 bases separated the two germline ends. Germline loops: CDR1 SEHNR, CDR2 FQNEAQ (reference sequence). CDR3 nucleotides: TGTGCCAGCAGCTTACCGGAGACCCAGTACTTC. It encodes CASSLPETQYF.

V gene TRBV12-3 or TRBV12-4 combines with J gene TRBJ2-5; possibly TRBD2 for D (6 bases). The CDR3 contains 12 residues. Trimming stripped 6 bases from V and 5 bases from J, with 10 bases between. Written as DNA, the CDR3 is TGTGCCAGCAGCCCAGGAGGGGAGACCCAGTACTTC. Its protein product is CASSPGGETQYF.

This chain connects TRBV5-6 to TRBJ2-7; maybe TRBD2 (7 bases). Germline V gene sequence: CDR1 SGHDT, CDR2 YYEEEE. The CDR3 runs 14 residues. Deletions cut 5 bases from V and 2 bases from J, with 14 bases between. DNA of the CDR3: TGTGCCAGCAGAAAGGGGGGGACTACCTACGAGCAGTACTTC. Protein sequence: CASRKGGTTYEQYF.